One sample yielded the 26 T cell receptor beta chains listed below, sequenced in a study of cytomegalovirus exposure and HLA in healthy donors. Primers: 60 Vbeta forward and 13 Jbeta reverse. Assay used: immunoSEQ multiplex PCR; TCRdb lists only in-frame clones, some missing. Here the sample spans approximately 100,000 clones, roughly 80% being singletons. The sample was PBMCs. The receptors derive from a man aged 55 to 70 in good health and CMV-seropositive.

This chain uses TRBV29-1 with TRBJ2-3; 9 bases are a match to TRBD2. The CDR3 loop spans 16 amino acids. The V gene end was trimmed by 4 bases and the J gene end by 2 bases; junction bases not matched to a gene: 10. Looked up from germline, CDR1 is SQVTM and CDR2 is ANQGSEA. The CDR3 sequence is CSVGPRVAGVTDTQYF. The CDR3 DNA reads TGCAGCGTTGGCCCAAGGGTAGCGGGGGTCACAGATACGCAGTATTTT.

CDR3 sequence (DNA): TGTGCCAGCAGCCTCAACAGGCCGGCCGGGGAGCTGTTTTTT. This encodes CASSLNRPAGELFF. The chain has TRBV5-5 and TRBJ2-2, with D possibly TRBD1 on 5 matching bases. The CDR3 totals 14 residues. The V and J ends lost 4 bases and 6 bases respectively, with 13 bases between them. CDR1 is SGHKS and CDR2 is YYEKEE in the germline V gene (reference sequence).

The CDR3 bases are TGTGCCAGCAGTTATGGGGCGTTGGAGACCCAGTACTTC. This translates into CASSYGALETQYF. The chain combines TRBV6-5 with TRBJ2-5; possible D gene TRBD1, 5 bases. Per germline, CDR1 MNHEY and CDR2 SVGAGI. Trimming took off 3 bases at V and 5 bases at J, with 10 bases between the two ends. CDR3 length equals 13 residues.

The rearrangement links TRBV4-2 to TRBJ2-1, with D perhaps TRBD1 (5 bases). Germline values: CDR1 LGHNA, CDR2 YNFKEQ. The CDR3 is made up of 12 amino acids. V shed 4 bases and J shed 6 bases, with 7 bases lying between them. CDR3 protein: CASSLGVNEQFF. The CDR3 bases are TGTGCCAGCAGCCTAGGGGTCAATGAGCAGTTCTTC.

The chain employs TRBV7-9 and TRBJ1-2; the match to TRBD1 covers 10 bases. The CDR3 has 16 residues. CDR1 is SEHNR, CDR2 FQNEAQ, per germline (reference sequence). V trimming: 1 base; J trimming: 2 bases; junction bases outside the gene matches: 4. The CDR3 loop reads CASSLGGTGANYGYTF. Written as DNA, the CDR3 is TGTGCCAGCAGCTTAGGGGGGACAGGGGCCAACTATGGCTACACCTTC. The full variable domain, its missing parts supplied by reference TRBV7-9 and TRBJ1-2, is DTGVSQNPRHKITKRGQNVTFRCDPISEHNRLYWYRQTLGQGPEFLTYFQNEAQLEKSRLLSDRFSAERPKGSFSTLEIQRTEQGDSAMYLCASSLGGTGANYGYTFGSGTRLTVV.

V and J are TRBV11-1 and TRBJ2-3, with D perhaps TRBD1 (6 bases). The V end lost 5 bases, the J end lost 1 base, and 16 bases lay between the germline ends. CDR1 and CDR2 (germline): SGHAT, FQDESV (reference sequence). This CDR3 has 16 amino acids. CDR3 sequence (DNA): TGTGCCAGCAGCCTCAACAGGGAATCCGGCACAGATACGCAGTATTTT. This sequence encodes CASSLNRESGTDTQYF.

The V gene is TRBV2, the J gene TRBJ2-7, with 7 bases aligning to TRBD1. The ends lost 9 bases at V and 2 bases at J; junction bases unmatched: 13. CDR1 SNHLY and CDR2 FYNNEI come from the germline V gene. This CDR3 contains 15 residues. The CDR3 sequence is CASSRTGANTYEQYF. The CDR3 bases are TGTGCCAGTTCAAGGACAGGCGCAAATACCTACGAGCAGTACTTC.

This chain connects TRBV15 to TRBJ1-2; unclear D gene. V was trimmed by 0 bases and J by 8 bases, leaving 13 bases between them. Germline assignment: CDR1 LNHNV and CDR2 YYDKDF (reference sequence). This CDR3 has 14 residues. The chain's CDR3 is CATSRDKIDVGYTF. The CDR3 DNA sequence: TGTGCCACCAGCAGAGATAAGATAGATGTAGGCTACACCTTC.

The V call is TRBV4-1, the J call TRBJ2-7, with 10 bases lining up with TRBD1. This CDR3 comprises 16 residues. V dropped 0 bases and J dropped 5; count of bases not matched to a gene: 7. CDR1 MGHRA and CDR2 YSYEKL come from the germline V gene. The CDR3 DNA reads as TGCGCCAGCAGCCAAGATCTCGGGACAGGGGATAACGAGCAGTACTTC. Translating gives CASSQDLGTGDNEQYF.

This clone was observed once. The chain couples TRBV7-9 to TRBJ2-1; TRBD1 matches at 9 bases. The CDR3 is made up of 15 amino acids. The ends lost 7 bases at V and 3 bases at J; junction bases unmatched: 7. In germline, CDR1 is SEHNR, CDR2 FQNEAQ (reference sequence). In DNA form, the CDR3 reads TGTGCCAGCATCCCGGGACAGGGAGACTACAATGAGCAGTTCTTC. It is translated as CASIPGQGDYNEQFF.

The chain is built from TRBV7-9 and TRBJ2-5; D uncertain. Trimming left V 0 bases short and J 3 bases short, with 11 bases between. This CDR3 is built from 15 residues. Germline V gene sequence: CDR1 SEHNR, CDR2 FQNEAQ (reference sequence). In DNA form, the CDR3 reads TGTGCCAGCAGCTTAGCCCCCAGTACCAAAGAGACCCAGTACTTC. This encodes CASSLAPSTKETQYF.

This clone was recorded only once. The rearrangement joins TRBV7-2 to TRBJ1-1, with 8 bases lining up with TRBD1. V lost 1 base, J lost 4 bases, and 2 bases stayed unmatched. CDR1 and CDR2 from the germline V gene are SGHTA and FQGNSA. This CDR3 spans 14 amino acids. CDR3 nucleotides: TGTGCCAGCAGCTTAGGCAGGGGGCTCACTGAAGCTTTCTTT. Translated: CASSLGRGLTEAFF. The variable domain in full, completed from reference TRBV7-2 and TRBJ1-1, reads GAGVSQSPSNKVTEKGKDVELRCDPISGHTALYWYRQSLGQGLEFLIYFQGNSAPDKSGLPSDRFSAERTGGSVSTLTIQRTQQEDSAVYLCASSLGRGLTEAFFGQGTRLTVV.

The gene calls are TRBV7-8 and TRBJ2-7; maybe TRBD2 (6 bases). CDR1 is SGHVS and CDR2 is FQNEAQ in the germline V gene. The CDR3 is 13 amino acids. Trimming pared 5 bases from V and 1 base from J, leaving 9 bases between. The CDR3, as DNA: TGTGCCAGCAGCCACGGGGGTTCCTACGAGCAGTACTTC. This translates into CASSHGGSYEQYF.

The chain combines TRBV4-2 with TRBJ1-1, with D possibly TRBD1 on 5 matching bases. The CDR3 has 18 residues. The V end was cut by 0 bases, the J end by 4 bases, with 21 bases between. CDR1 is LGHNA, CDR2 YNFKEQ, per germline. CDR3: CASSQERSSGEMGTEAFF. CDR3 in DNA: TGTGCCAGCAGCCAAGAAAGGAGCTCGGGGGAAATGGGCACTGAAGCTTTCTTT.

CDR3 in amino acids: CASSYPDRNTEAFF. CDR3 nucleotide sequence: TGTGCCAGCAGTTATCCGGACAGGAACACTGAAGCTTTCTTT. The genes are TRBV28 and TRBJ1-1, with D possibly being TRBD1 (6 bases). CDR1 MDHEN and CDR2 SYDVKM come from the germline V gene. V was cut by 4 bases and J by 1 base, with 10 bases left in between. This CDR3 contains 14 residues.

The chain links TRBV18 to TRBJ2-7; tentatively, D is TRBD2 (5 bases). The CDR3 consists of 12 residues. Trimming removed 0 bases at V and 7 bases at J, with 7 bases between. Germline V gene sequence: CDR1 KGHSH, CDR2 LQKENI. The CDR3: CASSPPTGEQYF. The CDR3 DNA follows: TGTGCCAGCTCACCACCGACGGGGGAGCAGTACTTC. Filled out from reference TRBV18 and TRBJ2-7, the complete variable domain reads NAGVMQNPRHLVRRRGQEARLRCSPMKGHSHVYWYRQLPEEGLKFMVYLQKENIIDESGMPKERFSAEFPKEGPSILRIQQVVRGDSAAYFCASSPPTGEQYFGPGTRLTVT.

The V and J genes are TRBV6-6 and TRBJ1-2; 7 bases line up with TRBD1. The CDR3 runs to 14 residues. Germline trimming cut 6 bases from V and 0 bases from J; bases unmatched to any gene: 4. Looked up from germline, CDR1 is MNHNY and CDR2 is SVGAGI (reference sequence). The CDR3 protein is CASRKGQTNYGYTF. CDR3 coding DNA: TGTGCCAGCAGGAAGGGACAGACTAACTATGGCTACACCTTC.

J is TRBJ2-7 and V is TRBV7-8; a weak D match, TRBD2 (5 bases). V was trimmed by 5 bases and J by 3 bases, leaving 14 bases between them. CDR3 length: 14 amino acids. Germline CDR1 is SGHVS and CDR2 is FQNEAQ. The CDR3 sequence is CASSNLGSSYEQYF. The CDR3 DNA reads TGTGCCAGCAGCAATTTAGGGAGTAGCTACGAGCAGTACTTC.

The J gene is TRBJ1-2, the V gene TRBV5-5, with a weak D call TRBD1 (5 bases). Germline assignment: CDR1 SGHKS and CDR2 YYEKEE (reference sequence). V was pared by 0 bases and J by 0 bases, with 9 bases between. This CDR3 comprises 15 residues. CDR3 coding DNA: TGTGCCAGCAGCTTGGGGCAGACAGCTAACTATGGCTACACCTTC. It codes for CASSLGQTANYGYTF.

The CDR3, as DNA: TGCGCCAGCAGCGGAGGCACGCCGACAGGGGAGCTGTTTTTT. It yields the protein CASSGGTPTGELFF. This chain links TRBV5-1 with TRBJ2-2, with D possibly matching TRBD2 (5 bases). The CDR3 has 14 amino acids. CDR1 is SGHRS, CDR2 YFSETQ, per germline. The germline V and J ends were trimmed by 4 bases and 8 bases, with 15 bases remaining between them.

The CDR3 DNA follows: TGCGCCAGCGCCCGACGGGGGGCAGATTCACCCCTCCACTTT. Encoded protein: CASARRGADSPLHF. V is TRBV5-1 and J is TRBJ1-6, with a tentative D call TRBD1 (6 bases). This CDR3 is 14 amino acids long. Germline V CDR1 and CDR2: SGHRS, YFSETQ. Trimming stripped 7 bases from V and 8 bases from J, with 16 bases between. The full variable domain, in which reference TRBV5-1 and TRBJ1-6 provide the parts outside the CDR3, is KAGVTQTPRYLIKTRGQQVTLSCSPISGHRSVSWYQQTPGQGLQFLFEYFSETQRNKGNFPGRFSGRQFSNSRSEMNVSTLELGDSALYLCASARRGADSPLHFGNGTRLTVT.

The V and J genes are TRBV4-2 and TRBJ2-3; TRBD2 matches at 12 bases. CDR3 length: 19 amino acids. CDR1 and CDR2 (germline): LGHNA, YNFKEQ. V dropped 0 bases and J dropped 3; count of bases not matched to a gene: 10. CDR3 in DNA: TGTGCCAGCAGCCAAGACAGGCAAACTAGCGGGGGGCCGACAGATACGCAGTATTTT. Its translation is CASSQDRQTSGGPTDTQYF.

This clone was seen once. This rearrangement joins TRBV7-9 to TRBJ2-3, with D possibly TRBD2 on 5 matching bases. Deletions cut 5 bases from V and 2 bases from J, with 11 bases between. The CDR3 loop spans 14 amino acids. Germline V gene lookup returns CDR1 SEHNR and CDR2 FQNEAQ (reference sequence). DNA of the CDR3: TGTGCCAGCAGCCCGGCGGAGGACACAGATACGCAGTATTTT. Protein product: CASSPAEDTDTQYF.

This clone was seen only a few times. The chain employs TRBV21-1 and TRBJ1-5. TRBV21-1 is a recognized pseudogene. This CDR3 has 15 residues. CDR3 DNA sequence: TGTGCCAGCAGCGAAGGCCATGGAGTCGATAGGCCCCAGCATTTT. Its protein is CASSEGHGVDRPQHF.

The chain uses TRBV7-9 and TRBJ2-1; D perhaps matches TRBD1 (6 bases). The CDR3 covers 15 residues. V was shortened by 5 bases and J by 4 bases, with 15 bases between the two germline ends. Germline V gene sequence: CDR1 SEHNR, CDR2 FQNEAQ (reference sequence). The CDR3 protein is CASSLLRDIYNEQFF. CDR3 in DNA: TGTGCCAGCAGCCTCCTCCGGGACATTTACAATGAGCAGTTCTTC.

The CDR3 bases are TGTGCTAGTGGCACTTCTGGAAACACCATATATTTT. Amino acid sequence: CASGTSGNTIYF. V gene TRBV12-5 combines with J gene TRBJ1-3; D is undetermined. The length of the CDR3 is 12 residues. V shed 6 bases and J shed 1 base, with 4 bases lying between them. Germline CDR1 and CDR2: LGHNT and FRNRAP. The variable domain in full, with the rest retrieved from reference TRBV12-5 and TRBJ1-3, is DARVTQTPRHKVTEMGQEVTMRCQPILGHNTVFWYRQTMMQGLELLAYFRNRAPLDDSGMPKDRFSAEMPDATLATLKIQPSEPRDSAVYFCASGTSGNTIYFGEGSWLTVV.